This T cell receptor (beta chain) was profiled in a study of cytomegalovirus exposure and HLA in healthy donors. General study results and limits: Fewer N-insertions than the roughly 630-donor mean were reportedly shown by an Asian-associated ancestry cluster in a later analysis.

The donors (healthy individuals) were bone marrow donors. As regards this clone: Its target is unknown.

The junction had 5 bases not matched to a gene; V was cut back by 0 bases and J by 4 bases. The CDR3 spans 15 residues. Germline lookup yields CDR1 SGHRS and CDR2 YFSETQ. The PCR contained 60 Vbeta and 13 Jbeta primers. TCRdb keeps only in-frame clones here, not all; method: immunoSEQ multiplex PCR. The table has approximately 110,000 clones, just under 75% seen once. The chain carries TRBV5-1 and TRBJ2-5, with 8 bases fitting TRBD1. The TCR originated in a man aged 45-65 years in good health and CMV-seropositive. The specimen was PBMCs. The CDR3 loop is CASSLGQGNRETQYF. As DNA, the CDR3 is TGCGCCAGCAGCTTGGGACAGGGGAACAGAGAGACCCAGTACTTC.